This T cell receptor (beta chain) was documented in a study of shared clonotypes between healthy human individuals. Study overall: Per-donor plates numbered three CD4 naive, three CD4 memory, two CD8 naive and one CD8 memory.

Only in-frame clones appear in the TCRdb table, and some are missing; sequencing was by immunoSEQ multiplex PCR. The sample lists roughly 2 million clones, approximately 94% occurring once. Naive CD8 cells were CD45RO-negative, positively selected for CCR7, excluding terminally differentiated effector memory CD45RA+ cells. Germline values: CDR1 SGHNT, CDR2 YYREEE (reference sequence). This CDR3 is 17 amino acids long. Trimming cost V 0 bases and J 2 bases; bases outside gene matches: 7. This clonotype was sampled from a man aged 18 to 30 in good health. The chain uses TRBV5-4 and TRBJ2-7; 11 nucleotides match TRBD2. The sample consisted of naive CD8+ T cells sorted from blood. The CDR3 DNA reads TGTGCCAGCAGCTTGGATTTAGAGGGACTAGCGGCCTACGAGCAGTACTTC. It codes for CASSLDLEGLAAYEQYF.